What follows are 26 T cell receptor beta chains derived from one specimen sequenced in a study of cytomegalovirus exposure and HLA in healthy donors. Amplification used 60 Vbeta primers and 13 Jbeta primers. TCRdb's table, derived via immunoSEQ multiplex PCR, lists solely in-frame clones and lacks some. The sample holds some 100,000 clones, roughly 74% seen once. The specimen sequenced was PBMCs. These receptors originate from a woman in her sixties or seventies in good health and CMV-seropositive.

The chain employs TRBV6-1 and TRBJ2-5; the match to TRBD1 covers 7 bases. The CDR3 extends over 14 amino acids. Trimming removed 7 bases from V and 5 bases from J; junction bases left unmatched: 10. The germline CDR1 and CDR2 sequences are MNHNS and SASEGT. The CDR3 region has the DNA TGTGCCAGCATAGTGAGACAGGGCTGGGAGACCCAGTACTTC. It translates to CASIVRQGWETQYF.

This clone was seen more than once but under ten times. V and J are TRBV5-6 and TRBJ2-3; D is possibly TRBD1 (5 bases). The CDR3 totals 14 residues. The V end lost 3 bases, the J end lost 2 bases, and 10 bases lay between the germline ends. Germline CDR1 is SGHDT and CDR2 is YYEEEE. As DNA, the CDR3 is TGTGCCAGCAGCTACGACAGACCCACAGATACGCAGTATTTT. It codes for CASSYDRPTDTQYF.

This sequence joins TRBV7-2 and TRBJ2-1; 10 bases fit TRBD2. Germline V gene data show CDR1 as SGHTA and CDR2 as FQGNSA. V was pared by 3 bases and J by 4 bases, with 3 bases of the junction left unmatched. The CDR3 totals 15 residues. The CDR3 sequence: CASSFGLAVYNEQFF. Here the CDR3 DNA reads TGTGCCAGCAGCTTCGGACTAGCGGTATACAATGAGCAGTTCTTC.

This chain links TRBV9 with TRBJ2-3, with a weak D call TRBD2 (6 bases). This CDR3 is built from 16 residues. In germline, CDR1 is SGDLS, CDR2 YYNGEE. Between the trimmed V and J ends, which lost 4 bases and 0 bases, there was a span of 15 bases. The CDR3 protein is CASSPQWAGSTDTQYF. The DNA for the CDR3 is TGTGCCAGCAGCCCCCAATGGGCGGGGAGCACAGATACGCAGTATTTT. Full variable domain (remainder filled in from reference TRBV9 and TRBJ2-3): DSGVTQTPKHLITATGQRVTLRCSPRSGDLSVYWYQQSLDQGLQFLIQYYNGEERAKGNILERFSAQQFPDLHSELNLSSLELGDSALYFCASSPQWAGSTDTQYFGPGTRLTVL.

V gene TRBV9 combines with J gene TRBJ1-1; 9 nucleotides line up with TRBD1. J gave up 3 bases and V 2 bases, and 2 bases lay outside the gene matches. CDR3 length: 14 residues. Germline loops: CDR1 SGDLS, CDR2 YYNGEE. Here the CDR3 reads CASSVRDRDTEAFF. CDR3 bases: TGTGCCAGCAGCGTCCGGGACAGGGACACTGAAGCTTTCTTT. Full variable domain (outside the CDR3, taken from reference TRBV9 and TRBJ1-1): DSGVTQTPKHLITATGQRVTLRCSPRSGDLSVYWYQQSLDQGLQFLIQYYNGEERAKGNILERFSAQQFPDLHSELNLSSLELGDSALYFCASSVRDRDTEAFFGQGTRLTVV.

J is TRBJ2-3 and V is TRBV7-3; TRBD2 is a possible D gene (5 bases). Germline assignment: CDR1 SGHTA and CDR2 FQGTGA. This CDR3 contains 20 residues. The ends were cut back, 1 base at V and 1 base at J, with 24 bases in the middle. In DNA, the CDR3 is TGTGCCAGCAGCTTAAGGCCGGGGTCTTTTCTCGGGGTGGGCACAGATACGCAGTATTTT. It yields the protein CASSLRPGSFLGVGTDTQYF.

The chain recombines TRBV4-3 with TRBJ2-7, with D perhaps TRBD2 (5 bases). CDR1 is LGHNA, CDR2 YSLEER, per germline. V was pared by 1 base and J by 2 bases, with 9 bases between. CDR3 length equals 14 residues. The CDR3, as DNA: TGCGCCAGCAGCCAAGGGACTTGGGCCTACGAGCAGTACTTC. Amino acid sequence: CASSQGTWAYEQYF.

This rearrangement joins TRBV2 to TRBJ1-2; tentatively, D is TRBD1 (6 bases). V lost 4 bases to trimming and J lost 5 bases, with 14 bases between them. The germline V gene has CDR1 SNHLY and CDR2 FYNNEI. This CDR3 region has 14 residues. The CDR3 region is CASSGTGIDYGYTF. The CDR3 DNA sequence: TGTGCCAGCAGTGGTACAGGGATAGATTATGGCTACACCTTC. Looking up the rest from reference TRBV2 and TRBJ1-2 gives the full variable domain: EPEVTQTPSHQVTQMGQEVILRCVPISNHLYFYWYRQILGQKVEFLVSFYNNEISEKSEIFDDQFSVERPDGSNFTLKIRSTKLEDSAMYFCASSGTGIDYGYTFGSGTRLTVV.

The J gene is TRBJ1-5, the V gene TRBV6-1, with D perhaps TRBD1 (6 bases). The germline V gene has CDR1 MNHNS and CDR2 SASEGT. Trimming shortened V by 0 bases and J by 15 bases, and 15 bases separated the two germline ends. The CDR3 sequence is 13 residues long. This chain's CDR3 is CASSEAKQGPWHF. As DNA, the CDR3 is TGTGCCAGCAGTGAAGCGAAACAGGGCCCCTGGCATTTT.

The chain recombines TRBV7-9 with TRBJ2-3; 8 bases match TRBD1. The germline V gene has CDR1 SEHNR and CDR2 FQNEAQ (reference sequence). The CDR3 is 16 amino acids. The V segment lost 2 bases and the J segment 4 bases; nucleotides outside the gene matches: 8. The chain's CDR3 is CASSLTDRGWADTQYF. The CDR3 DNA sequence: TGTGCCAGCAGCTTAACAGACAGGGGCTGGGCAGATACGCAGTATTTT.

The chain couples TRBV27 to TRBJ2-1; 7 nucleotides align to TRBD2. V gave up 6 bases and J gave up 5 bases; unmatched junction bases: 7. Germline CDR1 reads MNHEY; CDR2 reads SMNVEV (reference sequence). This CDR3 has 14 amino acids. The CDR3 protein is CASRGGSAHNEQFF. The CDR3 nucleotides read TGTGCCAGCAGAGGCGGGAGTGCCCACAATGAGCAGTTCTTC.

This chain connects TRBV5-4 to TRBJ1-2; TRBD1 matches at 7 bases. The CDR3 totals 14 residues. The germline CDR1 and CDR2 sequences are SGHNT and YYREEE (reference sequence). After removal of 4 bases from V and 0 bases from J, the junction contained 3 bases not matched to a gene. CDR3 loop: CASSQGQSNYGYTF. The DNA of the CDR3 is TGTGCCAGCAGCCAGGGACAGTCTAACTATGGCTACACCTTC.

The V call is TRBV6-4, the J call TRBJ1-1, with TRBD1 as a possible D gene (6 bases). CDR3 length: 11 residues. V gave up 8 bases and J gave up 8 bases, with 12 bases separating them. CDR1 and CDR2 from the germline V gene are MRHNA and SNTAGT. CDR3 in amino acids: CASRRGYEAFF. CDR3 coding DNA: TGTGCCAGCCGTAGGGGGTACGAAGCTTTCTTT.

For the CDR3, the DNA is TGTGCCAGCAGCTTAGGTCAGGGTAATGAAAAACTGTTTTTT. Residues: CASSLGQGNEKLFF. The chain employs TRBV7-6 and TRBJ1-4, with D possibly matching TRBD1 (5 bases). The V end lost 1 base, the J end lost 4 bases, and 7 bases lay between the germline ends. The CDR3 length is 14 residues. From germline, CDR1 is SGHVS and CDR2 FNYEAQ.

This rearrangement joins TRBV5-4 to TRBJ2-3, with 10 nucleotides matching TRBD2. Germline CDR1 SGHNT, CDR2 YYREEE (reference sequence). The CDR3 spans 16 residues. V dropped 3 bases and J dropped 2; count of bases not matched to a gene: 6. Here the CDR3 reads CASSSSGLADTDTQYF. DNA for the CDR3: TGTGCCAGCAGCTCGTCAGGACTAGCGGACACAGATACGCAGTATTTT.

This clone was detected once. V is TRBV6-1 and J is TRBJ2-1; 11 bases map to TRBD1. With 4 bases clipped from V and 4 bases from J, the junction kept 6 bases outside the gene matches. Germline CDR1 and CDR2: MNHNS and SASEGT. The CDR3 is made up of 16 amino acids. The CDR3 nucleotides read TGTGCCAGCAGTGGGACGGACAGGGGGCCTTACAATGAGCAGTTCTTC. This encodes CASSGTDRGPYNEQFF.

This clone has only a few counts. The chain has TRBV5-6 and TRBJ1-1; D perhaps matches TRBD1 (5 bases). Per the germline V gene, CDR1 is SGHDT and CDR2 is YYEEEE. V was pared by 0 bases and J by 5 bases, with 14 bases between. This CDR3 is built from 15 residues. The CDR3 protein is CASSLVQGLRTEAFF. CDR3 nucleotide sequence: TGTGCCAGCAGCTTGGTTCAGGGCTTACGTACTGAAGCTTTCTTT.

V and J are TRBV7-8 and TRBJ2-2; D perhaps matches TRBD2 (5 bases). CDR3 size: 17 residues. V was clipped by 4 bases and J by 8 bases, with 23 bases between them. Germline values: CDR1 SGHVS, CDR2 FQNEAQ. The DNA of the CDR3 is TGTGCCAGCAGCTCAAGGCAACTAGGAAGAGTGGCAGGGGAGCTGTTTTTT. Amino acids: CASSSRQLGRVAGELFF.

This sequence joins TRBV6-5 and TRBJ1-1, with a possible D match to TRBD1 (5 bases). Germline lookup yields CDR1 MNHEY and CDR2 SVGAGI. Trimming shortened V by 5 bases and J by 0 bases, and 7 bases separated the two germline ends. This CDR3 spans 13 amino acids. The CDR3 loop is CASSRQLNTEAFF. CDR3 sequence (DNA): TGTGCCAGCAGTAGACAGTTGAACACTGAAGCTTTCTTT.

Only a few counts were recorded for this clone. The chain recombines TRBV9 with TRBJ1-1; TRBD1 is a possible D gene (5 bases). This CDR3 has 14 residues. Trimming left V 3 bases short and J 10 bases short, with 19 bases between. Germline V gene data show CDR1 as SGDLS and CDR2 as YYNGEE. The CDR3 here is CASSAGRQSTAAFF. CDR3 coding DNA: TGTGCCAGCAGCGCTGGGCGACAGTCAACCGCAGCTTTCTTT.

This chain links TRBV7-2 with TRBJ2-3; D is uncertain. Trimming stripped 5 bases from V and 1 base from J, with 4 bases between. The CDR3 runs to 12 residues. The V gene's germline CDR1 is SGHTA and CDR2 FQGNSA. The CDR3 region is CASSTGTDTQYF. The CDR3 DNA sequence: TGTGCCAGCAGCACAGGCACAGATACGCAGTATTTT.

This chain joins TRBV7-2 and TRBJ2-5, with D possibly being TRBD2 (5 bases). Germline CDR1 SGHTA, CDR2 FQGNSA. CDR3 length: 15 residues. V was clipped by 1 base and J by 5 bases, with 14 bases between them. The CDR3 coding sequence is TGTGCCAGCAGCTTAGTGTCAGCCCCGGGGGAGACCCAGTACTTC. The encoded protein is CASSLVSAPGETQYF.

The V gene is TRBV5-1, the J gene TRBJ2-3, with 11 bases lining up with TRBD2. The CDR3 is 19 residues long. The V and J ends lost 0 bases and 0 bases, in that order; junction bases with no gene match: 9. Germline assignment: CDR1 SGHRS and CDR2 YFSETQ. The CDR3 sequence is CASSLEGSSGRTSTDTQYF. The CDR3 region has the DNA TGCGCCAGCAGCTTGGAAGGGTCTAGCGGGAGGACTAGCACAGATACGCAGTATTTT.

The V call is TRBV7-9, the J call TRBJ2-6, with 10 nucleotides matching TRBD1. This CDR3 has 18 amino acids. Germline loops: CDR1 SEHNR, CDR2 FQNEAQ (reference sequence). V lost 4 bases and J lost 0; bases outside the gene matches: 6. CDR3 bases: TGTGCCAGCAGCTACCGGGACAGGGGCAACTCTGGGGCCAACGTCCTGACTTTC. Translated: CASSYRDRGNSGANVLTF.

The chain employs TRBV4-2 and TRBJ2-5; TRBD2 matches 9 bases. Trimming at V came to 4 bases and at J to 1 base, leaving 7 bases not matched to a gene. The CDR3 is 16 amino acids. Germline assignment: CDR1 LGHNA and CDR2 YNFKEQ. The CDR3 nucleotides read TGTGCCAGCAGCCCTCCGGCTAGCGGGATCCAAGAGACCCAGTACTTC. This codes for CASSPPASGIQETQYF.

The V gene is TRBV7-2, the J gene TRBJ2-2, with a possible D match to TRBD2 (5 bases). Germline CDR1 SGHTA, CDR2 FQGNSA. V was trimmed by 2 bases and J by 6 bases, leaving 13 bases between them. The CDR3 contains 15 residues. The CDR3 bases are TGTGCCAGCAGCTTAACCGGGGAGCAGGCCGGGGAGCTGTTTTTT. Translated, it gives CASSLTGEQAGELFF.